The clone carrying this T cell receptor (beta chain) has only a few counts. As yet, its antigen is unknown. The germline V gene encodes CDR1 MDHEN and CDR2 SYDVKM. The CDR3 is 15 residues long. V gave up 6 bases and J gave up 3 bases, with 18 bases separating them. These data come from a study of blood T cells in healthy people across ages. Findings and caveats of the study: The fall in TCR beta diversity per million T cells was roughly linear with age.

Using a J-beta primer mix together with a sample-barcoded 5' primer, a second PCR was run for roughly 6 to 12 cycles. Researchers report that a template-switch adaptor with 12 random nucleotides tagged each cDNA molecule. MiXCR was run by TCRdb on the 5' RACE reads, yielding one entry per CDR3 protein. This sample carries approximately 670,000 distinct CDR3 sequences, approximately 40% of them seen once, and the ten largest clones take around 30%. Sample: blood. This clonotype was obtained from an elderly man in good health. V gene TRBV28 combines with J gene TRBJ2-7, with a possible D match to TRBD2 (5 bases). CDR3 DNA sequence: TGTGCCAGCAGGGGGAGAAGGGTATTGGGCTACGAGCAGTACTTC. Protein: CASRGRRVLGYEQYF.